This record concerns one TCR beta chain sequence. The data were produced by immunoSEQ multiplex PCR, yet TCRdb's version contains in-frame clones alone and is incomplete. The data contain 350,000 or so clones, more than 85% of them seen just once; the ten biggest clones take up 18%. CDR3 length: 14 amino acids. The V and J ends lost 5 bases and 3 bases respectively, with 13 bases between them. CDR1 and CDR2 from the germline V gene are SGHTA and FQGNSA. The data are from a study of blood T cell repertoires in COVID-19. Enrollees, about 18 to 89 years old, lived in about two dozen US areas. Participants' reported clinical history set cohort assignment.

This chain uses TRBV7-2 with TRBJ1-1; TRBD1 might be the D (6 bases). This TCR was sampled from a woman aged 30 to 39 who had recovered from COVID-19. The sequenced sample consisted of PBMCs or T cells enriched from blood (not recorded which). CDR3 nucleotides: TGTGCCAGCAGCATCGCAGGGGAGTACACTGAAGCTTTCTTT. Residues: CASSIAGEYTEAFF.